These 29 T cell receptor beta chains were sequenced from one sample in a study of graft-versus-host responses after intestinal transplantation. Antigen specificity for these receptors is unknown. Using immunoSEQ multiplex PCR, the repertoire was profiled, and TCRdb retains in-frame clones only, with some absent. The table has roughly 50,000 clones, around nine tenths seen once. The sample was unstimulated CD4+ T cells sorted from spleen or lymph node cells, taken before transplant. These receptors were obtained from a human donor who was the organ donor for an intestinal transplant.

In DNA form, the CDR3 reads TGTGCCAGCACAGGAGGAGTTGGGGATCAGCCCCAGCATTTT. Amino acid sequence: CASTGGVGDQPQHF. This chain links TRBV28 with TRBJ1-5, with no clear D. CDR1 and CDR2 (germline): MDHEN, SYDVKM. V was cut by 7 bases and J by 5 bases, with 15 bases left in between. This CDR3 is 14 amino acids long.

The chain carries TRBV11-2 and TRBJ2-1, with 10 bases that match TRBD1. Germline assignment: CDR1 SGHAT and CDR2 FQNNGV. V lost 1 base and J lost 6; bases outside the gene matches: 6. CDR3 length equals 16 residues. Here the CDR3 DNA reads TGTGCCAGCAGCTTAGGGGCGGGACAGGGGCGCAATGAGCAGTTCTTC. This codes for CASSLGAGQGRNEQFF.

In the case of this clone: The sample contains more than one DNA sequence encoding this CDR3. The chain links TRBV6-1 to TRBJ2-7, with 9 bases lining up with TRBD2. CDR1 and CDR2 (germline): MNHNS, SASEGT. The CDR3 totals 14 residues. V shed 4 bases, J shed 7 bases, and the junction held 8 bases outside the gene matches. The DNA of the CDR3 is TGTGCCAGCAGTGGGCGGGAGGGCCCGCGGGAGCAGTACTTC. Its translation is CASSGREGPREQYF.

This clone was observed a few times. The chain carries TRBV28 and TRBJ1-2, with D maybe TRBD1 (5 bases). The CDR3 consists of 16 residues. Trimming pared 6 bases from V and 0 bases from J, leaving 17 bases between. Germline V gives CDR1 MDHEN, CDR2 SYDVKM. CDR3 sequence (DNA): TGTGCCAGCAGGTGGGGGGGAGTAGGTTCTAACTATGGCTACACCTTC. Translated, it gives CASRWGGVGSNYGYTF.

This chain uses TRBV5-1 with TRBJ2-5; D ambiguous. Germline V gene lookup returns CDR1 SGHRS and CDR2 YFSETQ. The CDR3 totals 14 residues. V gave up 0 bases and J gave up 5 bases, with 11 bases separating them. As DNA, the CDR3 is TGCGCCAGCAGCTTGGTTCGGCAGGCGGAGACCCAGTACTTC. It is translated as CASSLVRQAETQYF.

The rearrangement joins TRBV7-9 to TRBJ1-1; the D gene is possibly TRBD1 (6 bases). The germline gives CDR1 SEHNR, CDR2 FQNEAQ (reference sequence). V lost 0 bases to trimming and J lost 6 bases, with 14 bases between them. There are 15 residues in the CDR3. CDR3 loop: CASSLARGAVAEAFF. Here the CDR3 DNA reads TGTGCCAGCAGCTTAGCGAGGGGGGCTGTCGCTGAAGCTTTCTTT.

This chain links TRBV30 with TRBJ1-2, with 10 bases that match TRBD1. Germline loops: CDR1 GTSNPN, CDR2 SVGIG (reference sequence). The CDR3 has 18 residues. With V trimmed by 0 bases and J by 4 bases, 14 bases remained unmatched. DNA of the CDR3: TGTGCCTGGAGTGTACAACGTACCGGACAGGGGGTCTTCTATGGCTACACCTTC. Translating gives CAWSVQRTGQGVFYGYTF.

This chain joins TRBV18 and TRBJ2-3; D may be TRBD1 (6 bases). The length of the CDR3 is 15 residues. Trimming pared 3 bases from V and 2 bases from J, leaving 12 bases between. CDR1 and CDR2 from the germline V gene are KGHSH and LQKENI. DNA for the CDR3: TGTGCCAGCTCACCTGCTGACAGGAACACAGATACGCAGTATTTT. Residues: CASSPADRNTDTQYF. The full variable domain, completed using reference TRBV18 and TRBJ2-3, is NAGVMQNPRHLVRRRGQEARLRCSPMKGHSHVYWYRQLPEEGLKFMVYLQKENIIDESGMPKERFSAEFPKEGPSILRIQQVVRGDSAAYFCASSPADRNTDTQYFGPGTRLTVL.

This chain uses TRBV4-3 with TRBJ2-2; D gene uncertain. Deletions cut 3 bases from V and 7 bases from J, with 6 bases between. Germline V gene data show CDR1 as LGHNA and CDR2 as YSLEER. The CDR3 spans 12 residues. DNA of the CDR3: TGCGCCAGCAGCCACCCTAACGGGGAGCTGTTTTTT. It specifies CASSHPNGELFF.

V usage is TRBV27 and J usage is TRBJ1-1; 7 nucleotides line up with TRBD1. The CDR3 covers 15 residues. Germline CDR1 reads MNHEY; CDR2 reads SMNVEV (reference sequence). V lost 5 bases, J lost 5 bases, and 11 bases stayed unmatched. CDR3 nucleotides: TGTGCCAGCAGTCCGATACAGGGGAGGGGGACTGAAGCTTTCTTT. Translation gives CASSPIQGRGTEAFF.

The V and J genes are TRBV5-6 and TRBJ2-3, with 11 positions matching TRBD2. This CDR3 is 15 amino acids long. V shed 0 bases and J 5 bases; nucleotides not matched to a gene: 2. Germline CDR1 and CDR2: SGHDT and YYEEEE. The CDR3 is CASSLGLAGGDTQYF. The CDR3, as DNA: TGTGCCAGCAGCTTGGGCCTAGCGGGAGGAGATACGCAGTATTTT.

The CDR3 coding sequence is TGTGCCAGCAGTTGGACTAGCGGGAGGGCCGGGGAGACCCAGTACTTC. This sequence encodes CASSWTSGRAGETQYF. V and J are TRBV6-5 and TRBJ2-5; TRBD2 matches 15 bases. With V trimmed by 4 bases and J by 5 bases, 5 bases remained unmatched. The CDR3 contains 16 residues. Germline-derived CDR1 and CDR2 are MNHEY and SVGAGI.

The rearrangement joins TRBV28 to TRBJ1-5; unclear D gene. Germline assignment: CDR1 MDHEN and CDR2 SYDVKM. The CDR3 totals 15 residues. V gave up 3 bases and J gave up 4 bases, with 13 bases separating them. The CDR3 region has the DNA TGTGCCAGCAGTTTCACTGAGGTTAGAAATCAGCCCCAGCATTTT. Amino acid sequence: CASSFTEVRNQPQHF.

The CDR3 here is CASSPTGGSYNEQFF. The CDR3 region has the DNA TGTGCCAGCAGCCCGACTGGAGGCTCCTACAATGAGCAGTTCTTC. The chain links TRBV7-2 to TRBJ2-1, with TRBD2 as a possible D gene (5 bases). The CDR3 sequence is 15 residues long. Looked up from germline, CDR1 is SGHTA and CDR2 is FQGNSA. Deletions cut 5 bases from V and 0 bases from J, with 11 bases between.

The J gene is TRBJ2-7, the V gene TRBV18; 10 bases are shared with TRBD1. Germline-derived CDR1 and CDR2 are KGHSH and LQKENI. The V and J ends lost 4 bases and 2 bases, in that order; junction bases with no gene match: 5. The CDR3 is 15 residues long. The CDR3 DNA reads TGTGCCAGCTCACTCGGGACAGGGGCCACCTACGAGCAGTACTTC. This gives the protein CASSLGTGATYEQYF.

The J gene is TRBJ2-7, the V gene TRBV25-1; no clear D. This CDR3 comprises 12 residues. CDR1 and CDR2 (germline): MGHDK, SYGVNS. The V and J ends lost 6 bases and 0 bases respectively, with 6 bases between them. For the CDR3, the DNA is TGTGCCAGCAGGGCAGGCTCCTACGAGCAGTACTTC. This encodes CASRAGSYEQYF.

The J gene is TRBJ2-3, the V gene TRBV18; D possibly uses TRBD1 or TRBD2 (5 bases each). This CDR3 is 19 amino acids long. CDR1 is KGHSH, CDR2 LQKENI, per germline. V lost 2 bases and J 2 bases, leaving 23 bases between the germline ends. CDR3 coding DNA: TGTGCCAGCTCACCATCGGAAAGGGGCGAAGCGGCAACCACAGATACGCAGTATTTT. Translation gives CASSPSERGEAATTDTQYF.

The chain carries TRBV5-1 and TRBJ2-5, with a tentative D call TRBD2 (5 bases). Trimming removed 0 bases from V and 4 bases from J, with 10 bases in between. Germline-derived CDR1 and CDR2 are SGHRS and YFSETQ. The CDR3 totals 14 residues. The CDR3 sequence: CASSLESRGETQYF. The CDR3 nucleotides are TGCGCCAGCAGCTTGGAGTCTCGGGGAGAGACCCAGTACTTC.

This sequence joins TRBV5-5 and TRBJ2-1; tentatively, D is TRBD1 (7 bases). Germline V gives CDR1 SGHKS, CDR2 YYEKEE (reference sequence). CDR3 length: 18 amino acids. The V and J ends lost 0 bases and 5 bases respectively, with 21 bases between them. The CDR3 nucleotides are TGTGCCAGCAGCTTGGCCAGGGGGAGAGGGAGGCCAAACAATGAGCAGTTCTTC. Translation: CASSLARGRGRPNNEQFF.

The chain joins TRBV9 to TRBJ2-5; 16 bases are a match to TRBD2. This CDR3 contains 17 residues. Germline values: CDR1 SGDLS, CDR2 YYNGEE. Trimming took 3 bases from V and 4 from J; bases not matched to a gene: 6. The CDR3 bases are TGTGCCAGCAGCGGGGGACTAGCGGGAGGGGAGGGAGAGACCCAGTACTTC. It is translated as CASSGGLAGGEGETQYF.

The rearrangement uses TRBV7-2 and TRBJ2-7; 12 nucleotides line up with TRBD2. The CDR3 runs 14 residues. The J segment lost 3 bases and the V segment lost 4 bases, leaving 1 base of the junction unmatched. Per the germline V gene, CDR1 is SGHTA and CDR2 is FQGNSA. In DNA form, the CDR3 reads TGTGCCAGCAGCTGGACTAGCGGGAACTACGAGCAGTACTTC. This translates into CASSWTSGNYEQYF.

This chain uses TRBV6-4 with TRBJ2-3; perhaps TRBD1 as D (6 bases). Trimming shortened V by 6 bases and J by 2 bases, and 15 bases separated the two germline ends. Germline CDR1 reads MRHNA; CDR2 reads SNTAGT. The CDR3 has 15 amino acids. CDR3: CASSPTVGATDTQYF. The DNA of the CDR3 is TGTGCCAGCAGCCCCACCGTGGGGGCCACAGATACGCAGTATTTT.

V is TRBV5-1 and J is TRBJ2-2, with a possible D match to TRBD1 (5 bases). CDR3 length: 15 residues. V was pared by 0 bases and J by 5 bases, with 11 bases between. Germline V CDR1 and CDR2: SGHRS, YFSETQ. CDR3 sequence: CASSLGGARTGELFF. DNA of the CDR3: TGCGCCAGCAGCTTGGGGGGCGCTAGGACCGGGGAGCTGTTTTTT.

The chain combines TRBV19 with TRBJ2-3, with D perhaps TRBD2 (5 bases). Germline values: CDR1 LNHDA, CDR2 SQIVND (reference sequence). The germline V and J ends were trimmed by 5 bases and 2 bases, with 20 bases remaining between them. The CDR3 spans 17 residues. This CDR3 reads CASSPWKTLAITDTQYF. CDR3 in DNA: TGTGCCAGTAGTCCATGGAAGACTCTAGCTATCACAGATACGCAGTATTTT.

V gene TRBV18 combines with J gene TRBJ2-7; 8 nucleotides match TRBD1. Germline V CDR1 and CDR2: KGHSH, LQKENI. Germline trimming cut 0 bases from V and 0 bases from J; bases unmatched to any gene: 7. The CDR3 loop spans 17 amino acids. CDR3 nucleotide sequence: TGTGCCAGCTCACCACCGGTAGACAGGGGCTACTCCTACGAGCAGTACTTC. This codes for CASSPPVDRGYSYEQYF.

The CDR3 sequence: CASSADRRGIPYEQYF. CDR3 in DNA: TGTGCCAGCAGCGCGGACAGGCGGGGGATCCCCTACGAGCAGTACTTC. The chain employs TRBV7-2 and TRBJ2-7; possibly TRBD1 or TRBD2 for D (7 bases each). This CDR3 has 16 amino acids. Trimming removed 5 bases from V and 2 bases from J, with 19 bases in between. CDR1 SGHTA and CDR2 FQGNSA come from the germline V gene.

The J gene is TRBJ1-2, the V gene TRBV4-1; 7 bases fit TRBD1. CDR3 size: 14 residues. CDR1 MGHRA and CDR2 YSYEKL come from the germline V gene. V gave up 3 bases and J gave up 4 bases; unmatched junction bases: 5. CDR3 sequence reads: CASSQPGTAYGYTF. As DNA, the CDR3 is TGCGCCAGCAGCCAGCCCGGGACAGCCTATGGCTACACCTTC.

The rearrangement uses TRBV9 and TRBJ2-2; 7 bases agree with TRBD1. Germline CDR1 and CDR2: SGDLS and YYNGEE. The CDR3 consists of 15 residues. V gave up 4 bases and J gave up 3 bases; unmatched junction bases: 6. The CDR3 loop reads CASSFETGYTGELFF. CDR3 nucleotides: TGTGCCAGCAGCTTCGAGACAGGGTACACCGGGGAGCTGTTTTTT. The full variable domain, with the rest looked up from reference TRBV9 and TRBJ2-2, is DSGVTQTPKHLITATGQRVTLRCSPRSGDLSVYWYQQSLDQGLQFLIQYYNGEERAKGNILERFSAQQFPDLHSELNLSSLELGDSALYFCASSFETGYTGELFFGEGSRLTVL.

The chain joins TRBV28 to TRBJ1-2; perhaps TRBD1 as D (6 bases). Looked up from germline, CDR1 is MDHEN and CDR2 is SYDVKM. The CDR3 covers 13 residues. V was pared by 7 bases and J by 4 bases, with 13 bases between. This chain's CDR3 is CASTQRGAYGYTF. CDR3 DNA sequence: TGTGCCAGCACCCAAAGGGGGGCCTATGGCTACACCTTC.